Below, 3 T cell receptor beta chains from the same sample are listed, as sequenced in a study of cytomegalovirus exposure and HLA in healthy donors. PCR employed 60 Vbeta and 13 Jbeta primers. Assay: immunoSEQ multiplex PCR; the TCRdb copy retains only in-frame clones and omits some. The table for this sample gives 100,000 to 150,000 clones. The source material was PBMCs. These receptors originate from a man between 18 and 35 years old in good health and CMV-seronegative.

The CDR3 nucleotides read TGTGCCAGCAGGCGCGGCGACAGGGTTAATGAAAAACTGTTTTTT. Its protein is CASRRGDRVNEKLFF. The chain couples TRBV6-5 to TRBJ1-4, with 7 bases fitting TRBD1. There are 15 residues in the CDR3. The junction had 8 bases not matched to a gene; V was cut back by 6 bases and J by 4 bases. From germline, CDR1 is MNHEY and CDR2 SVGAGI.

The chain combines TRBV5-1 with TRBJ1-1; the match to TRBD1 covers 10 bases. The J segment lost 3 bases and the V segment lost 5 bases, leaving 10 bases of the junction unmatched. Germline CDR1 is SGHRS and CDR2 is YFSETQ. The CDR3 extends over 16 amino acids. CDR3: CASSLTHGTGDTEAFF. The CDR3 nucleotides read TGCGCCAGCAGTCTAACCCACGGGACAGGGGACACTGAAGCTTTCTTT.

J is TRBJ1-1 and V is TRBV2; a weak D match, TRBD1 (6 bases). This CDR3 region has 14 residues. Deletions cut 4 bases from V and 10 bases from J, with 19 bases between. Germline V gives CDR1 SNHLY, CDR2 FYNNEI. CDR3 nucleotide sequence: TGTGCCAGCAGTGGTACAGGCCCTTCAGGGGTAGCTTTCTTT. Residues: CASSGTGPSGVAFF.